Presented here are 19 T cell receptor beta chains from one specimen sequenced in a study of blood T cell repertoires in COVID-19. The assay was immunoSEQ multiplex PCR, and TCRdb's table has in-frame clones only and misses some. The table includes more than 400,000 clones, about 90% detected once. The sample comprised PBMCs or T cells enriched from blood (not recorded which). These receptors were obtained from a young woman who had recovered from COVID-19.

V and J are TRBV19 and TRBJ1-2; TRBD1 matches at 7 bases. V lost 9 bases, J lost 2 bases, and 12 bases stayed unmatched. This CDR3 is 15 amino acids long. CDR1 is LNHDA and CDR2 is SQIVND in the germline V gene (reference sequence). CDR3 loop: CASQPGQLLNYGYTF. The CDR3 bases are TGTGCCAGCCAACCGGGACAGCTACTCAACTATGGCTACACCTTC.

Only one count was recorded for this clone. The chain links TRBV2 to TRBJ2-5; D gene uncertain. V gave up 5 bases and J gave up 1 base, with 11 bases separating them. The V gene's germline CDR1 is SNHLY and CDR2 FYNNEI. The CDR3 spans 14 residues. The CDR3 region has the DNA TGTGCCAGCAGTTTCTCAGGTGCCCAAGAGACCCAGTACTTC. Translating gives CASSFSGAQETQYF.

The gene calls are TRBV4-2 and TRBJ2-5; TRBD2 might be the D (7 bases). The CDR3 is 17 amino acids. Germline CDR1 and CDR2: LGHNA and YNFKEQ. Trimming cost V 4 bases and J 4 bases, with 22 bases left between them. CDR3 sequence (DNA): TGTGCCAGCAGCCCGTCCCGAGAGGGGGGGGCCCTAGAGACCCAGTACTTC. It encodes CASSPSREGGALETQYF.

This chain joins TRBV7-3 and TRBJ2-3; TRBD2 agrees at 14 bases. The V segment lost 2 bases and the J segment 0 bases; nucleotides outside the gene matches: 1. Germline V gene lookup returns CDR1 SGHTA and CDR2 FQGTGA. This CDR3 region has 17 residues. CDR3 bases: TGTGCCAGCAGCTTAGGACTAGCGGGGGGAAGCACAGATACGCAGTATTTT. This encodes CASSLGLAGGSTDTQYF. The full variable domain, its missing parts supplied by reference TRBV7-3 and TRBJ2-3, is GAGVSQTPSNKVTEKGKYVELRCDPISGHTALYWYRQSLGQGPEFLIYFQGTGAADDSGLPNDRFFAVRPEGSVSTLKIQRTERGDSAVYLCASSLGLAGGSTDTQYFGPGTRLTVL.

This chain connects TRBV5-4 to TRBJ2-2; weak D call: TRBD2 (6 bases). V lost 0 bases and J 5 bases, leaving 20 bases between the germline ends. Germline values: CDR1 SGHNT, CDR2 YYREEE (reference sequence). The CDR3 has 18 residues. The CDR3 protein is CASSLGGSGTPRTGELFF. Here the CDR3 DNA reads TGTGCCAGCAGCTTGGGGGGTTCCGGGACTCCAAGAACCGGGGAGCTGTTTTTT.

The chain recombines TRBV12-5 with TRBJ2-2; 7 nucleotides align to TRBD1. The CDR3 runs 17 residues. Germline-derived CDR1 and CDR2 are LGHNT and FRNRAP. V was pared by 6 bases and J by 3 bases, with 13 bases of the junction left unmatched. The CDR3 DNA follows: TGTGCTAGTGGGTTCCAATTACAGGGGACCGACACCGGGGAGCTGTTTTTT. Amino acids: CASGFQLQGTDTGELFF.

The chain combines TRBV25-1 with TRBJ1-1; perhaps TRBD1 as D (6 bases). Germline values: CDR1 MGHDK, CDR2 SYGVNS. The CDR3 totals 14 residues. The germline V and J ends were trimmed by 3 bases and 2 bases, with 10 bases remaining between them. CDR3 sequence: CASSETDSNTEAFF. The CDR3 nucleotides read TGTGCCAGCAGTGAGACGGACAGCAACACTGAAGCTTTCTTT.

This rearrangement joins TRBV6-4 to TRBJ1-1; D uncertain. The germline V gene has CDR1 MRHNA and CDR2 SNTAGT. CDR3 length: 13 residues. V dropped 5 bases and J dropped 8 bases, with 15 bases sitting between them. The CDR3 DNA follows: TGTGCCAGCAGTCCCTCCCGGGATGGGGAAGCTTTCTTT. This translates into CASSPSRDGEAFF.

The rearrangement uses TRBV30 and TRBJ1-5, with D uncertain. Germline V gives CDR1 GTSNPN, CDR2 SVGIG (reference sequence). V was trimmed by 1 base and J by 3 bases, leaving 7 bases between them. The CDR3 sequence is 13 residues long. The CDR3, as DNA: TGTGCCTGGAGTGCGGGTATCAATCAGCCCCAGCATTTT. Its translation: CAWSAGINQPQHF.

The CDR3 DNA follows: TGTGCCAGCAGCCAAGATCCGGCGGGCAATCAGCCCCAGCATTTT. Amino acid sequence: CASSQDPAGNQPQHF. V and J are TRBV4-2 and TRBJ1-5; D is ambiguous. This CDR3 is built from 15 residues. From germline, CDR1 is LGHNA and CDR2 YNFKEQ. V was pared by 0 bases and J by 2 bases, with 8 bases between.

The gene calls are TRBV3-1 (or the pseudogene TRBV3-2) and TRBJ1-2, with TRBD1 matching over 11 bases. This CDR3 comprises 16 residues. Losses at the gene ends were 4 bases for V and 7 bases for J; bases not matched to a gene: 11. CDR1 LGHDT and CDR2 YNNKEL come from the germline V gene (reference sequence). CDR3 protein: CASSPTLRTGGSGYTF. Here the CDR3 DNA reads TGTGCCAGCAGCCCTACTCTTCGGACAGGGGGCAGTGGCTACACCTTC.

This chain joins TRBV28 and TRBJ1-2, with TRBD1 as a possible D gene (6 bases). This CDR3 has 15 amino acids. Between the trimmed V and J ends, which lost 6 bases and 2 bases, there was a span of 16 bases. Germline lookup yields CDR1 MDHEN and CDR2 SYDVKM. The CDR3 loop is CASSLFEGVNYGYTF. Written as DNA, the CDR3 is TGTGCCAGCAGCCTCTTCGAGGGGGTGAACTATGGCTACACCTTC.

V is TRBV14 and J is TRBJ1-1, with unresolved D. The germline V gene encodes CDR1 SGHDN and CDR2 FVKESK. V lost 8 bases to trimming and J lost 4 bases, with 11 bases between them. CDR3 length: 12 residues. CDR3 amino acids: CASGFASTEAFF. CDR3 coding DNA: TGTGCCAGCGGCTTCGCTTCCACTGAAGCTTTCTTT.

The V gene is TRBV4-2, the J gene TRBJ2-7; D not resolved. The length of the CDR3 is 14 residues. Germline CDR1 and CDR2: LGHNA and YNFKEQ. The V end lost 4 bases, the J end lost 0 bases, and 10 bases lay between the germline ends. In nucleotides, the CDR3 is TGTGCCAGCAGCCCCCCGAGGAGCTCCTACGAGCAGTACTTC. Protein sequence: CASSPPRSSYEQYF.

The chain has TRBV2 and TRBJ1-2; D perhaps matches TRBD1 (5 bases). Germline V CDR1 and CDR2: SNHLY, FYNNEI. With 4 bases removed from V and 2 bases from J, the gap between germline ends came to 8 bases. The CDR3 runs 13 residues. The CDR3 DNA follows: TGTGCCAGCAGTGCTGGGGGGAACTATGGCTACACCTTC. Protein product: CASSAGGNYGYTF.

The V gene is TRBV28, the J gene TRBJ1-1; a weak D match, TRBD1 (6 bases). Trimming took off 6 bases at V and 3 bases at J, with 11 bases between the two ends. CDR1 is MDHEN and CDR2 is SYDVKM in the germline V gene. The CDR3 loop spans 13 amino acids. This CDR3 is CASRPYRDTEAFF. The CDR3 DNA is TGTGCCAGCAGGCCGTACAGGGACACTGAAGCTTTCTTT.

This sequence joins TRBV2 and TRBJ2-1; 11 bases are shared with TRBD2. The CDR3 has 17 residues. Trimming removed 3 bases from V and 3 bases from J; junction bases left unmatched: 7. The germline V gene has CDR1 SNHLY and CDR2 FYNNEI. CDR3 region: CASSDLTSGDHYNEQFF. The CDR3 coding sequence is TGTGCCAGCAGTGACTTGACTAGCGGGGACCACTACAATGAGCAGTTCTTC. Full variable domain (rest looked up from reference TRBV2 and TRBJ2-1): EPEVTQTPSHQVTQMGQEVILRCVPISNHLYFYWYRQILGQKVEFLVSFYNNEISEKSEIFDDQFSVERPDGSNFTLKIRSTKLEDSAMYFCASSDLTSGDHYNEQFFGPGTRLTVL.

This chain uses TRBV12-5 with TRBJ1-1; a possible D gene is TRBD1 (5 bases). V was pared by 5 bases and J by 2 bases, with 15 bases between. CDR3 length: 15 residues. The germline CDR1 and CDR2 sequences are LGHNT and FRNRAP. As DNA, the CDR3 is TGTGCTAGTGGTCCCCAACGGAGGGGTAACACTGAAGCTTTCTTT. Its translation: CASGPQRRGNTEAFF.

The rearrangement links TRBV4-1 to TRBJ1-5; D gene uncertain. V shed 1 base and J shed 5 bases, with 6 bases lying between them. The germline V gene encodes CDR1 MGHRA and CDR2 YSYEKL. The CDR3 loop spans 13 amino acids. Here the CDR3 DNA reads TGCGCCAGCAGCCAAGGAGAAGATCAGCCCCAGCATTTT. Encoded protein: CASSQGEDQPQHF.